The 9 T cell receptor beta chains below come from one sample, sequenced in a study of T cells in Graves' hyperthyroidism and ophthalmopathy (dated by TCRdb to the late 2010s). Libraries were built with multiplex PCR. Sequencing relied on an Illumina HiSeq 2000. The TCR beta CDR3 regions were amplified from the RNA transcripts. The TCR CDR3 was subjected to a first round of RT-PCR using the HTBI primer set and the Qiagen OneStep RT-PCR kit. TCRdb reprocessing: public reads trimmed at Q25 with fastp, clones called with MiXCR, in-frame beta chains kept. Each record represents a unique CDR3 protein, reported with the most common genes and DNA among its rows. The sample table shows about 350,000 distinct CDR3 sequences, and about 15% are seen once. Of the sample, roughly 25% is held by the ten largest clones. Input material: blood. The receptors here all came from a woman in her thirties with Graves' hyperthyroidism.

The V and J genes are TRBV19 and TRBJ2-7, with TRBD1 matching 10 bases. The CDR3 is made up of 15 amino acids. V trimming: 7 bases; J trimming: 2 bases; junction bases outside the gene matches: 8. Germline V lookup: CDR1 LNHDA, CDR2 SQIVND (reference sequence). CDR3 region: CASTTGQGVPYEQYF. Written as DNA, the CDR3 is TGTGCCAGTACTACCGGACAGGGGGTTCCCTACGAGCAGTACTTC. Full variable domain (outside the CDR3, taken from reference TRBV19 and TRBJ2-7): DGGITQSPKYLFRKEGQNVTLSCEQNLNHDAMYWYRQDPGQGLRLIYYSQIVNDFQKGDIAEGYSVSREKKESFPLTVTSAQKNPTAFYLCASTTGQGVPYEQYFGPGTRLTVT.

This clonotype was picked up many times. CDR3 residues: CSASRLGPSYTEAFF. DNA of the CDR3: TGCAGTGCTAGTCGACTTGGCCCCTCCTACACTGAAGCTTTCTTT. V is TRBV20-1 and J is TRBJ1-1; unclear D gene. The CDR3 has 15 amino acids. V was shortened by 3 bases and J by 3 bases, with 17 bases between the two germline ends. Looked up from germline, CDR1 is DFQATT and CDR2 is SNEGSKA (reference sequence).

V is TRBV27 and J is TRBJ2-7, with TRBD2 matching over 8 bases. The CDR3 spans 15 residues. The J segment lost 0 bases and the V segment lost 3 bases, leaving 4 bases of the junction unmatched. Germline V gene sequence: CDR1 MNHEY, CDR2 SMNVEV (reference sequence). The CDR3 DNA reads TGTGCCAGCAGTTTGTCTAGCGGGTACTCCTACGAGCAGTACTTC. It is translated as CASSLSSGYSYEQYF.

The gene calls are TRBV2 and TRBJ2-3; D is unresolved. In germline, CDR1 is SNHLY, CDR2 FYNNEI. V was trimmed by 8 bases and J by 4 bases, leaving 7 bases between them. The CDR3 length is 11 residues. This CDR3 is CASSAPDTQYF. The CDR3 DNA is TGTGCCAGCTCCGCCCCAGATACGCAGTATTTT.

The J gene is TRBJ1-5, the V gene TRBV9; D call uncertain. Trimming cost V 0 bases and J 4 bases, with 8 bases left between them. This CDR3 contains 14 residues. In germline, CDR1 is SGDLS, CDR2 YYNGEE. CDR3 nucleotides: TGTGCCAGCAGCGTAGGTTGGGGTAATCAGCCCCAGCATTTT. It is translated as CASSVGWGNQPQHF.

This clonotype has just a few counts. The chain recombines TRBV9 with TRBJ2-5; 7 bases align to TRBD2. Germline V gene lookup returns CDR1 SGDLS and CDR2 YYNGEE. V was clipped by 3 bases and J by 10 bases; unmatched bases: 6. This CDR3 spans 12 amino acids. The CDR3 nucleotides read TGTGCCAGCAGCGGGGGGGGAGTTTTCCAGTACTTC. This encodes CASSGGGVFQYF.

The chain's CDR3 is CSARPTSAGDPYEQYF. The CDR3 DNA reads as TGCAGTGCTAGACCTACCTCTGCGGGAGACCCCTACGAGCAGTACTTC. This rearrangement joins TRBV20-1 to TRBJ2-7; 7 bases are a match to TRBD2. J was trimmed by 2 bases and V by 2 bases; bases with no gene match: 12. Germline V gives CDR1 DFQATT, CDR2 SNEGSKA (reference sequence). This CDR3 has 16 residues.

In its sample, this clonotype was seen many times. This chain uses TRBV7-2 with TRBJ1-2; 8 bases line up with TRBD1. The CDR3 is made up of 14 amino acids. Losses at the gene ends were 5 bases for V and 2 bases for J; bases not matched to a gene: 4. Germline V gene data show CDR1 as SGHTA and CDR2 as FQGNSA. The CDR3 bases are TGTGCCAGCAGCACCCGGGACAGGAACTATGGCTACACCTTC. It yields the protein CASSTRDRNYGYTF.

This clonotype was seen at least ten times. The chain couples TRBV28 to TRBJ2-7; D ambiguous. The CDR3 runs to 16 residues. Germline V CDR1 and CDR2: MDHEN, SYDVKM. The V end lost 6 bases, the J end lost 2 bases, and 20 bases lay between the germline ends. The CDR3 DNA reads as TGTGCCAGCAGCCAACAAAATCTCCCGGACGCCTACGAGCAGTACTTC. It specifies CASSQQNLPDAYEQYF.